A selection of T cell receptor beta chains follows, all from one sample in a study of sequential checkpoint blockade in melanoma. Repertoires were generated with immunoSEQ multiplex PCR, while TCRdb's copy carries only in-frame clones and drops some. The sample consists of more than 10,000 clones, over 70% of them appearing once. Sequenced here: CD8+ T cells sorted from blood (inferred from file names), sampled from a patient given nivolumab and ipilimumab in sequence. These receptor sequences come from a human donor with melanoma. Both conserved end residues are part of each CDR3. A D gene is named only where the DNA matches it firmly. Rows may omit the clone size; those that give it use once, few, many or a size class.

>NA|TRBJ2-5|NA|TRBV7-7
CASSLEAGAQRWETQYF
TGTGCCAGCAGCTTAGAGGCAGGGGCCCAAAGATGGGAGACCCAGTACTTC
>TRBD2|TRBJ2-1|few|TRBV2
CASSEASGSSYNEQFF
TGTGCCAGCAGTGAAGCGAGCGGGAGCTCCTACAATGAGCAGTTCTTC
>NA|TRBJ1-1|once|TRBV5-1
CASSLENIGTEAFF
TGCGCCAGCAGCTTGGAAAATATCGGCACTGAAGCTTTCTTT
>TRBD1|TRBJ1-1|once|TRBV9
CASSPRDRVGIDTEAFF
TGTGCCAGCAGCCCCCGGGACAGGGTGGGGATTGACACTGAAGCTTTCTTT
>TRBD1|TRBJ1-2|few|TRBV6-5
CASSARTGTNYGYTF
TGTGCCAGCAGTGCCCGGACAGGGACTAACTATGGCTACACCTTC
>NA|TRBJ2-5|NA|TRBV7-8
CASSFGGSPETQYF
TGTGCCAGCAGCTTCGGAGGCTCCCCAGAGACCCAGTACTTC
>NA|TRBJ2-5|NA|TRBV30
CAWSAKQDHGGTQYF
TGTGCCTGGAGTGCTAAGCAGGACCACGGGGGGACCCAGTACTTC
>NA|TRBJ2-1|NA|TRBV4-1
CASSPRGALEQFF
TGCGCCAGCAGCCCGCGAGGAGCTCTTGAGCAGTTCTTC
>TRBD1|TRBJ1-1|once|TRBV19
CASFLGGLNTEAFF
TGTGCCAGTTTCTTAGGGGGCTTGAACACTGAAGCTTTCTTT
>TRBD1|TRBJ1-1|NA|TRBV5-4
CASSLGDREAFF
TGTGCCAGCAGCTTGGGGGACAGGGAAGCTTTCTTT
>NA|TRBJ1-3|few|TRBV19
CASSIGGQFSGNTIYF
TGTGCCAGTAGTATTGGAGGACAGTTTTCTGGAAACACCATATATTTT
>NA|TRBJ1-1|NA|TRBV5-6
CASSLLGGTEAFF
TGTGCCAGCAGCTTATTGGGGGGGACTGAAGCTTTCTTT
>NA|TRBJ2-3|few|TRBV5-1
CASSLTGGTTDTQYF
TGCGCCAGCAGCTTGACCGGCGGGACCACAGATACGCAGTATTTT
>NA|TRBJ2-5|NA|TRBV5-5
CASSFIQETQYF
TGTGCCAGCAGCTTTATTCAAGAGACCCAGTACTTC
>NA|TRBJ2-1|NA|TRBV29-1
CSVWASYNEQFF
TGCAGCGTTTGGGCCTCCTACAATGAGCAGTTCTTC